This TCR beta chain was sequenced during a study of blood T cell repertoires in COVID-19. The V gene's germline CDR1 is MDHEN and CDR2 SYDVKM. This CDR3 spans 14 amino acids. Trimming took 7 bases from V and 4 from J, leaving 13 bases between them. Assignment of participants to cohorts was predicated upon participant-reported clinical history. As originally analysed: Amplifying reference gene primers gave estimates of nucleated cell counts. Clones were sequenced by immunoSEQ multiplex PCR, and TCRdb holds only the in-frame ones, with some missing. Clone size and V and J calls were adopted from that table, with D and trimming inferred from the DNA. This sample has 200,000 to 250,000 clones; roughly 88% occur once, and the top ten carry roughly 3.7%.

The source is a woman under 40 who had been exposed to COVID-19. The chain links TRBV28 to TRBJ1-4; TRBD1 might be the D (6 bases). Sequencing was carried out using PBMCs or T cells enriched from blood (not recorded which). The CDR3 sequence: CASNRGQFNEKLFF. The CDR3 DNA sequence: TGTGCCAGCAATCGTGGACAGTTTAATGAAAAACTGTTTTTT.